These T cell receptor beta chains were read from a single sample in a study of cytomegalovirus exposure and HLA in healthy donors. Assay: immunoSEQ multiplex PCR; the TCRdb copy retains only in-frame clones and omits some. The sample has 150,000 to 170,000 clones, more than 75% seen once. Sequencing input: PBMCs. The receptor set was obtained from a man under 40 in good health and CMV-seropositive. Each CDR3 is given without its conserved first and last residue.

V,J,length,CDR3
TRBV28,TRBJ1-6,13,ASSIGTGTSSPLH
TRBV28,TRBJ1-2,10,ATETENYGYT
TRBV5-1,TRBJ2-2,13,ASSGGGSSTGELF
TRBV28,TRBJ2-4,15,ASSLEGTGLAKNIQY
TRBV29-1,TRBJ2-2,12,SVSQGQGTGELF
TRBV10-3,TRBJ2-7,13,AISAGLAGAREQY
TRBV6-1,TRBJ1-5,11,ASSALHRQPQH
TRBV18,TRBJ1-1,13,ASSPIQGADTEAF
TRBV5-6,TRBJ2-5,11,ASSLLVGETQY
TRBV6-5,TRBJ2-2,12,ASSERGYTGELF
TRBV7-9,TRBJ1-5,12,ASSLGGNNQPQH
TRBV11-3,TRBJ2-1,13,ASSSRSGLANEQF
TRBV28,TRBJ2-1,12,ASNPGGSYNEQF
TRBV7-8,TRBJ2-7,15,ASSLGNRLAGPYEQY
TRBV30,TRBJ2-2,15,AWSPPGTSGMGGELF